This paragraph covers one T cell receptor beta chain sequence. This study enrolled people aged 18 to 89 from about two dozen US geographic areas. The data belong to a study of blood T cell repertoires in COVID-19. Looking at the study overall: Sample material is recorded as cDNA or gDNA derived from T cells, B-cell-depleted T cells, or PBMCs.

Methods used by the authors: Counts of nucleated cells, estimated from reference gene primer amplification, were obtained. Only in-frame clones appear in the TCRdb table, and some are missing; sequencing was by immunoSEQ multiplex PCR. V, J and clone size were drawn from that table, and D and trimming were deduced from the DNA. The sample holds fewer than 250,000 clones, about 90% seen once. The junction had 8 bases not matched to a gene; V was cut back by 1 base and J by 1 base. Germline CDR1 SGHRS, CDR2 YFSETQ. The length of the CDR3 is 17 residues. This TCR derives from a young woman who had been exposed to COVID-19. This chain uses TRBV5-1 with TRBJ2-1; 7 bases agree with TRBD1. The sequencing input was PBMCs or T cells enriched from blood (not recorded which). CDR3 region: CASSLTLGDRSYNEQFF. The CDR3 DNA follows: TGCGCCAGCAGCTTGACTTTGGGGGACAGATCCTACAATGAGCAGTTCTTC.